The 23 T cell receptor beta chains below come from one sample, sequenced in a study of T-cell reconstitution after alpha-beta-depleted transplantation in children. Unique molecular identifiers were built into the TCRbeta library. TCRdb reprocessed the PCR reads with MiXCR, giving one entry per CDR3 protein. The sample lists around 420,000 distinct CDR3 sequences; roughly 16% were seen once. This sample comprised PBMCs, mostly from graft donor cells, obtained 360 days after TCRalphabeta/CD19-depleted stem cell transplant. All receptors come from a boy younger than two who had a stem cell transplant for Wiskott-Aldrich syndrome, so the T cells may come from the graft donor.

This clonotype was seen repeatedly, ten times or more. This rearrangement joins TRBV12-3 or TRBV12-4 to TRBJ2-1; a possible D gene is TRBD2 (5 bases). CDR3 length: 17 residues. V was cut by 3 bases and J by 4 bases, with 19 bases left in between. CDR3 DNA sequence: TGTGCCAGCAGTTTTGATCTGCGAGCTAGCTTGTACAATGAGCAGTTCTTC. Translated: CASSFDLRASLYNEQFF.

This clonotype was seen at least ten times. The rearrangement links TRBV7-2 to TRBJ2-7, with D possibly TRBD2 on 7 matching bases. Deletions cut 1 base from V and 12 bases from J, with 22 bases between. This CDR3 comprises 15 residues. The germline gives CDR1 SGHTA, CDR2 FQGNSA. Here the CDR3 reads CASSLVPGRAGGGYF. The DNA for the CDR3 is TGTGCCAGCAGCTTAGTTCCAGGGAGGGCCGGAGGGGGGTACTTC.

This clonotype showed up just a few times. The DNA of the CDR3 is TGTGCCAGCAGTTACTCGTGGGGGGCAGACACTGAAGCTTTCTTT. Translation gives CASSYSWGADTEAFF. The chain uses TRBV6-2 or TRBV6-3 and TRBJ1-1; a weak D match, TRBD1 (6 bases). The CDR3 is 15 residues long. Between the trimmed V and J ends, which lost 0 bases and 3 bases, there was a span of 11 bases. Germline loops: CDR1 MNHEY, CDR2 SVGEGT.

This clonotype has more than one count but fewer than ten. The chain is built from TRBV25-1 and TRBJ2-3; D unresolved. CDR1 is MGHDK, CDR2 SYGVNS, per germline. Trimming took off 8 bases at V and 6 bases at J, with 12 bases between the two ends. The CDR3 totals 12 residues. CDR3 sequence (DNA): TGTGCCAGCCGAATTGACGGGGATACGCAGTATTTT. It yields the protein CASRIDGDTQYF.

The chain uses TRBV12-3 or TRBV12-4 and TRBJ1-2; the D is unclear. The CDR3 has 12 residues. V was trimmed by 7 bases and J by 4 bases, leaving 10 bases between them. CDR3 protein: CASTRHVYGYTF. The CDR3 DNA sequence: TGTGCCAGCACTCGGCACGTCTATGGCTACACCTTC.

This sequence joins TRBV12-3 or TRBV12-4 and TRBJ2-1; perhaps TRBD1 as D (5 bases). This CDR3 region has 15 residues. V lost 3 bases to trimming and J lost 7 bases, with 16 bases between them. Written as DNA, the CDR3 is TGTGCCAGCAGTTTTTCAGGGAAAGGTAATAATGAGCAGTTCTTC. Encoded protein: CASSFSGKGNNEQFF.

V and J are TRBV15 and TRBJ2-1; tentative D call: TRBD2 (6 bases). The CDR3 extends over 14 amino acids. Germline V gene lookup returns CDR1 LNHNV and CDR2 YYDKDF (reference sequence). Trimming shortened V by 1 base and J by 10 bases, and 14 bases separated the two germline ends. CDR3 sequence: CATSRALALGEQFF. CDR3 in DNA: TGTGCCACCAGCAGAGCCCTAGCGCTCGGGGAGCAGTTCTTC.

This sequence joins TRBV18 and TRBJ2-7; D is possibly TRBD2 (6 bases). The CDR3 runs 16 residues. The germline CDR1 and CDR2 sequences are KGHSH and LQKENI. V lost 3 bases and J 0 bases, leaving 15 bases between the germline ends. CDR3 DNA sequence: TGTGCCAGCTCACCTCTCCGGGACTCCCTCTCCTACGAGCAGTACTTC. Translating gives CASSPLRDSLSYEQYF. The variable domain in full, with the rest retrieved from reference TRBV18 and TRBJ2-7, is NAGVMQNPRHLVRRRGQEARLRCSPMKGHSHVYWYRQLPEEGLKFMVYLQKENIIDESGMPKERFSAEFPKEGPSILRIQQVVRGDSAAYFCASSPLRDSLSYEQYFGPGTRLTVT.

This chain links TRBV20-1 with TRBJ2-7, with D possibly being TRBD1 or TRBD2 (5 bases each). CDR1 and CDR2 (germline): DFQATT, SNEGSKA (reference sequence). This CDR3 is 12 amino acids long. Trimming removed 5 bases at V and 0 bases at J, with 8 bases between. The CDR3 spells CSAEGPSYEQYF. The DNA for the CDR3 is TGCAGTGCTGAGGGGCCCTCCTACGAGCAGTACTTC.

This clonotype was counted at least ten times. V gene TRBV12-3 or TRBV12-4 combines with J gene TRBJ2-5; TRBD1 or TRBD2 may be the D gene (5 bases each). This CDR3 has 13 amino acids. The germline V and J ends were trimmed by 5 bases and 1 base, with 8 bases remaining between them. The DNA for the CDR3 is TGTGCCAGCAGTCGGGGACCCCAAGAGACCCAGTACTTC. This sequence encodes CASSRGPQETQYF.

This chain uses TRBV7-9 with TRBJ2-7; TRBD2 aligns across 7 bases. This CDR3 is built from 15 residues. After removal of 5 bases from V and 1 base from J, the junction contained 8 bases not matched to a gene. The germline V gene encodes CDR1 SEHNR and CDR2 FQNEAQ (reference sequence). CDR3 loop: CASSIGTKRSYEQYF. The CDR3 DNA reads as TGTGCCAGCAGCATTGGGACTAAGAGGTCCTACGAGCAGTACTTC.

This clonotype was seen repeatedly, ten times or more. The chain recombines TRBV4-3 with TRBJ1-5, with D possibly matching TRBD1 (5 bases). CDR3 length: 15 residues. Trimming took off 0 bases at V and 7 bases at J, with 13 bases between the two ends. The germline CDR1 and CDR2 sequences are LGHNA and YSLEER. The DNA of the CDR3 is TGCGCCAGCAGCCAAGATATAGGGGACGGACAGCCCCAGCATTTT. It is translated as CASSQDIGDGQPQHF.

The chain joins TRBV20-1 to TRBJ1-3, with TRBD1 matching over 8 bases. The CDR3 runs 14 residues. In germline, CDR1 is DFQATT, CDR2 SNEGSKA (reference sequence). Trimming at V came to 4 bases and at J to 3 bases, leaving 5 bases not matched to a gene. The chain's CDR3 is CSATQGALGNTIYF. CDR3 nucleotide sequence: TGCAGTGCTACTCAGGGGGCGCTTGGAAACACCATATATTTT.

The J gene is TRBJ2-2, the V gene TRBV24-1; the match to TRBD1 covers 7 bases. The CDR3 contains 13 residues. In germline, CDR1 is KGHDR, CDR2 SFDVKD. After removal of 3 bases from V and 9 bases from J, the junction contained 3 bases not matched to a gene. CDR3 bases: TGTGCCACCAGTGATCTCAGGGGGAGGGAGCTGTTTTTT. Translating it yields CATSDLRGRELFF.

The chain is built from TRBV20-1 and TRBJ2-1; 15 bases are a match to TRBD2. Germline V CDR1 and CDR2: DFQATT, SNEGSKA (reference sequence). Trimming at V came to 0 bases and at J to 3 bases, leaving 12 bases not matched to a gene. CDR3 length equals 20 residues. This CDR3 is CSARDYRGLAGGVNYNEQFF. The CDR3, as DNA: TGCAGTGCTAGAGACTACCGAGGACTAGCGGGAGGGGTTAACTACAATGAGCAGTTCTTC.

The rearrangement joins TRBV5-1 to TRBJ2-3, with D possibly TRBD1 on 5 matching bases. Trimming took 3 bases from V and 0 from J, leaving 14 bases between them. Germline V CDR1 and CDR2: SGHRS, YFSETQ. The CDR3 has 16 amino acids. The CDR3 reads CASSWGPGSSTDTQYF. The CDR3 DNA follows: TGCGCCAGCAGCTGGGGTCCAGGGTCGAGCACAGATACGCAGTATTTT. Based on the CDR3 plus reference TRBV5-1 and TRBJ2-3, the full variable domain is KAGVTQTPRYLIKTRGQQVTLSCSPISGHRSVSWYQQTPGQGLQFLFEYFSETQRNKGNFPGRFSGRQFSNSRSEMNVSTLELGDSALYLCASSWGPGSSTDTQYFGPGTRLTVL.

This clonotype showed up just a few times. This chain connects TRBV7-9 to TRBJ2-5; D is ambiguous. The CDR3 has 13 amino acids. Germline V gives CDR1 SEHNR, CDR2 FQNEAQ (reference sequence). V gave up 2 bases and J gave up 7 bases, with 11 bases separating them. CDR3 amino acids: CASSLSLHGTQYF. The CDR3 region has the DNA TGTGCCAGCAGCTTAAGTCTTCATGGGACCCAGTACTTC.

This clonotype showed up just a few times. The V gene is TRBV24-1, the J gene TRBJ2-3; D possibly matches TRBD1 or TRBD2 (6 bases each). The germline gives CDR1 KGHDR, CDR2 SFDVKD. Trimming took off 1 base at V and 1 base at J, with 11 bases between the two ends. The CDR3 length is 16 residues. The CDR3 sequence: CATSDFPEGGTDTQYF. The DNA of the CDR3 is TGTGCCACCAGTGATTTTCCGGAGGGGGGCACAGATACGCAGTATTTT.

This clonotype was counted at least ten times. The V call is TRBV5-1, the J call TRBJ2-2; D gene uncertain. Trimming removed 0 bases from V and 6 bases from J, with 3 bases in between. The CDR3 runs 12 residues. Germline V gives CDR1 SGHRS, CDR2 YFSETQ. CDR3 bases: TGCGCCAGCAGCTTGGTCCCCGGGGAGCTGTTTTTT. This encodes CASSLVPGELFF.

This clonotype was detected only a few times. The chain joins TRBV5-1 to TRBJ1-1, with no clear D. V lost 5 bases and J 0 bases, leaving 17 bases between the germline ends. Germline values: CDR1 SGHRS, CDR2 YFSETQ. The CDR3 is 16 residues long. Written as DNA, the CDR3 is TGCGCCAGCAGGCAGTCGGGGTTGAGGATGAACACTGAAGCTTTCTTT. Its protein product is CASRQSGLRMNTEAFF. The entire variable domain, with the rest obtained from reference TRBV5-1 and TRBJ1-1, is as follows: KAGVTQTPRYLIKTRGQQVTLSCSPISGHRSVSWYQQTPGQGLQFLFEYFSETQRNKGNFPGRFSGRQFSNSRSEMNVSTLELGDSALYLCASRQSGLRMNTEAFFGQGTRLTVV.

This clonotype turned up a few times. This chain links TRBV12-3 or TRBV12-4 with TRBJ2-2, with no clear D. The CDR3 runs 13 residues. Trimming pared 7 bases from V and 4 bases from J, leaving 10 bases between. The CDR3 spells CASTPWATGELFF. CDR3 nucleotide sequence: TGTGCCAGCACCCCATGGGCCACCGGGGAGCTGTTTTTT.

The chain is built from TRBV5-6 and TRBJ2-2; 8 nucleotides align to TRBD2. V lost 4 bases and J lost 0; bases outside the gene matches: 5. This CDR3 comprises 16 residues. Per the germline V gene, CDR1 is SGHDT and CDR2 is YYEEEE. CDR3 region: CASSRRGGANTGELFF. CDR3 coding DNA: TGTGCCAGCAGCCGACGGGGGGGTGCGAACACCGGGGAGCTGTTTTTT.

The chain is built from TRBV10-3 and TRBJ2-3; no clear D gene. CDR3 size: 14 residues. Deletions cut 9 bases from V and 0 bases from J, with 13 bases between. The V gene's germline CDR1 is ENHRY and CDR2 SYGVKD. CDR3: CAMSTSLSTDTQYF. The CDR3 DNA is TGTGCCATGTCCACAAGCCTGAGCACAGATACGCAGTATTTT.